The 12 T cell receptor beta chains given below trace back to one sample, sequenced in a study of T cells after yellow fever vaccination. MiXCR, applied by TCRdb to the 5' RACE reads, yields one record per CDR3 protein. The repertoire holds a few hundred thousand distinct CDR3 sequences, with less than 20% as singletons. This specimen consisted of PBMCs, obtained more than 4 days after the first yellow fever vaccination. All receptors derive from a man aged 18 to 29 who received the YFV17D yellow fever vaccine.

About this clonotype: The junction departs from germline at one end; a sequencing error may be responsible. The chain is built from TRBV12-3 or TRBV12-4 and TRBJ2-1, with D possibly being TRBD2 (6 bases). The CDR3 runs 14 residues. The CDR3 protein is CASSFGGSSNEQFF. In DNA, the CDR3 is TGTGCCAGCAGTTTCGGAGGGTCCTCCAATGAGCAGTTCTTC.

This clonotype was counted at least ten times. J is TRBJ2-7 and V is TRBV4-2, with 9 bases matching TRBD1. Unmatched junction bases numbered 7, after V lost 2 bases and J lost 2 bases. CDR1 is LGHNA, CDR2 YNFKEQ, per germline. This CDR3 contains 16 residues. The CDR3 DNA sequence: TGTGCCAGCAGCCAAAGGACAGGGGCTGTCACCTACGAGCAGTACTTC. It yields the protein CASSQRTGAVTYEQYF.

V gene TRBV4-2 combines with J gene TRBJ2-4; 13 bases line up with TRBD2. The trim removed 10 bases at V and 0 bases at J, leaving 21 bases unmatched. Germline assignment: CDR1 LGHNA and CDR2 YNFKEQ. The CDR3 length is 21 residues. The chain's CDR3 is CAMGPRRTSGGYALAKNIQYF. The CDR3 bases are TGTGCCATGGGCCCGAGGCGGACTAGCGGGGGTTACGCCCTAGCCAAAAACATTCAGTACTTC.

The chain uses TRBV20-1 and TRBJ2-1; 8 bases map to TRBD2. There are 16 residues in the CDR3. Looked up from germline, CDR1 is DFQATT and CDR2 is SNEGSKA (reference sequence). Trimming at V came to 6 bases and at J to 7 bases, leaving 17 bases not matched to a gene. Here the CDR3 DNA reads TGCAGTGCCCGCGGCGGTAGGGCGGGGGGTTGGAATGAGCAGTTCTTC. This encodes CSARGGRAGGWNEQFF.

The CDR3 here is CASSVEWGADTQYF. For the CDR3, the DNA is TGTGCCAGCAGCGTAGAGTGGGGGGCCGATACGCAGTATTTT. The chain carries TRBV9 and TRBJ2-3; D possibly matches TRBD1 or TRBD2 (6 bases each). The germline V gene encodes CDR1 SGDLS and CDR2 YYNGEE. Trimming stripped 0 bases from V and 6 bases from J, with 11 bases between. This CDR3 region has 14 residues.

This clonotype was detected only a few times. The chain employs TRBV10-3 and TRBJ1-1; D not resolved. V lost 7 bases to trimming and J lost 0 bases, with 12 bases between them. The germline V gene encodes CDR1 ENHRY and CDR2 SYGVKD. The CDR3 is 14 residues long. CDR3 region: CAITNRIMNTEAFF. The DNA of the CDR3 is TGTGCCATCACCAACCGGATCATGAACACTGAAGCTTTCTTT.

This sequence joins TRBV5-1 and TRBJ1-1, with D perhaps TRBD1 (6 bases). Germline CDR1 reads SGHRS; CDR2 reads YFSETQ. The CDR3 contains 17 residues. The V end was cut by 3 bases, the J end by 0 bases, with 18 bases between. The CDR3 DNA reads as TGCGCCAGCAGCTGGAGGGGGGGGCCTGGAGTGAACACTGAAGCTTTCTTT. It encodes CASSWRGGPGVNTEAFF.

The CDR3 loop reads CAATSGGSVSSYNEQFF. The CDR3 DNA follows: TGTGCCGCCACTAGCGGGGGGTCGGTGAGCTCCTACAATGAGCAGTTCTTC. The V gene is TRBV10-3, the J gene TRBJ2-1, with 12 nucleotides matching TRBD2. Per the germline V gene, CDR1 is ENHRY and CDR2 is SYGVKD. The CDR3 spans 17 residues. V trimming: 11 bases; J trimming: 0 bases; junction bases outside the gene matches: 11.

This clonotype has only a few counts. The rearrangement links TRBV5-1 to TRBJ1-1; tentative D call: TRBD1 (6 bases). V lost 5 bases and J 1 base, leaving 12 bases between the germline ends. The CDR3 runs to 14 residues. Germline values: CDR1 SGHRS, CDR2 YFSETQ. The CDR3 spells CASRTDRPNTEAFF. The CDR3 region has the DNA TGCGCCAGCAGGACCGACAGGCCGAACACTGAAGCTTTCTTT.

This clonotype was seen a few times. The rearrangement links TRBV27 to TRBJ2-7; D perhaps matches TRBD2 (7 bases). Germline V gene sequence: CDR1 MNHEY, CDR2 SMNVEV (reference sequence). CDR3 length: 14 residues. Trimming left V 6 bases short and J 6 bases short, with 18 bases between. CDR3 in DNA: TGTGCCAGCAGAGCGGGGCTGGGGGCCCTCGAGCAGTACTTC. It translates to CASRAGLGALEQYF.

In its sample, this clonotype was seen a few times. This rearrangement joins TRBV2 to TRBJ1-1; 8 bases match TRBD1. Germline V gives CDR1 SNHLY, CDR2 FYNNEI. This CDR3 has 16 amino acids. V trimming: 3 bases; J trimming: 0 bases; junction bases outside the gene matches: 6. The CDR3 coding sequence is TGTGCCAGCAGTGATCAGGGGGCCATGATGAACACTGAAGCTTTCTTT. Its translation is CASSDQGAMMNTEAFF.

This clonotype was detected a few times. This chain connects TRBV7-2 to TRBJ2-7; D may be TRBD1 (5 bases). This CDR3 is built from 12 residues. V gave up 5 bases and J gave up 6 bases, with 11 bases separating them. Germline assignment: CDR1 SGHTA and CDR2 FQGNSA. The CDR3 loop reads CASSQDRREQYF. CDR3 DNA sequence: TGTGCCAGCAGCCAAGACAGACGCGAGCAGTACTTC.